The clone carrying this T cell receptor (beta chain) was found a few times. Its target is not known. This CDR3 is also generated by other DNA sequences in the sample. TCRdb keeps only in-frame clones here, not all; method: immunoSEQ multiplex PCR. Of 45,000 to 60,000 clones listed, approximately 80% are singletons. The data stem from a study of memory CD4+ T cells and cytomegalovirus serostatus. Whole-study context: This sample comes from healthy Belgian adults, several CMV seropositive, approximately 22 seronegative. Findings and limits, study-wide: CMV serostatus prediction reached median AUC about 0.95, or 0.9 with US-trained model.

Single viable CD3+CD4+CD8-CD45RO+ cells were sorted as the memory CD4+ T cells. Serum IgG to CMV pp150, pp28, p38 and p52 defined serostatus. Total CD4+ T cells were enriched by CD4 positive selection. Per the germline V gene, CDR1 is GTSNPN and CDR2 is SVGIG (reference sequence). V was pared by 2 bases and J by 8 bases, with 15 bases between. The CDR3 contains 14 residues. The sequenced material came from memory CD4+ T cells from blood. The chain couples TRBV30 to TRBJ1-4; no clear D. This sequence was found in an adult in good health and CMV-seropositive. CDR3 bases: TGTGCCTGGAGTTCCCGAGGTGCGGGAGAAAAACTGTTTTTT. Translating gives CAWSSRGAGEKLFF.